Each of the 5 T cell receptor beta chains below was sequenced from the same sample in a study of blood T cell repertoires in COVID-19. Profiled with immunoSEQ multiplex PCR; TCRdb holds only in-frame clones, not every one. The data show about 180,000 clones, with 87% seen just once and approximately 1.4% held by the top ten. Material for sequencing was peripheral blood. All receptors come from a woman in her forties or fifties with acute or convalescent COVID-19.

The rearrangement joins TRBV25-1 to TRBJ1-1; 8 bases fit TRBD1. The CDR3 has 14 residues. Per the germline V gene, CDR1 is MGHDK and CDR2 is SYGVNS. The trim removed 3 bases at V and 6 bases at J, leaving 6 bases unmatched. In DNA form, the CDR3 reads TGTGCCAGCAGTGATAGCAGGGGGCTCTCTGAAGCTTTCTTT. As protein: CASSDSRGLSEAFF.

CDR3 bases: TGTGCCAGCAGCTTGGCGGGGGTATACAATGAGCAGTTCTTC. This encodes CASSLAGVYNEQFF. The chain is built from TRBV5-4 and TRBJ2-1; D possibly corresponds to TRBD2 (6 bases). V lost 0 bases and J 4 bases, leaving 8 bases between the germline ends. This CDR3 is 14 amino acids long. The V gene's germline CDR1 is SGHNT and CDR2 YYREEE (reference sequence).

This clone has just one count. The chain couples TRBV3-1 (or the pseudogene TRBV3-2) to TRBJ2-5; no reliable D call. Germline V gene sequence: CDR1 LGHDT, CDR2 YNNKEL (reference sequence). The CDR3 contains 14 residues. The V and J ends lost 3 bases and 1 base respectively, with 9 bases between them. CDR3 sequence: CASSQNPIQETQYF. The DNA for the CDR3 is TGTGCCAGCAGCCAGAATCCTATCCAAGAGACCCAGTACTTC.

The rearrangement uses TRBV7-2 and TRBJ2-1; TRBD1 matches at 7 bases. The germline V gene has CDR1 SGHTA and CDR2 FQGNSA. Unmatched junction bases numbered 6, after V lost 3 bases and J lost 4 bases. The CDR3 has 15 residues. The CDR3: CASSLTGLEYNEQFF. DNA for the CDR3: TGTGCCAGCAGCTTGACAGGGTTAGAGTACAATGAGCAGTTCTTC.

The J gene is TRBJ2-1, the V gene TRBV4-3, with a possible D match to TRBD2 (5 bases). V dropped 0 bases and J dropped 3 bases, with 9 bases sitting between them. The CDR3 consists of 15 residues. The V gene's germline CDR1 is LGHNA and CDR2 YSLEER. The CDR3, as DNA: TGCGCCAGCAGCCAAGACGGCGCGGGCTACAATGAGCAGTTCTTC. This sequence encodes CASSQDGAGYNEQFF.